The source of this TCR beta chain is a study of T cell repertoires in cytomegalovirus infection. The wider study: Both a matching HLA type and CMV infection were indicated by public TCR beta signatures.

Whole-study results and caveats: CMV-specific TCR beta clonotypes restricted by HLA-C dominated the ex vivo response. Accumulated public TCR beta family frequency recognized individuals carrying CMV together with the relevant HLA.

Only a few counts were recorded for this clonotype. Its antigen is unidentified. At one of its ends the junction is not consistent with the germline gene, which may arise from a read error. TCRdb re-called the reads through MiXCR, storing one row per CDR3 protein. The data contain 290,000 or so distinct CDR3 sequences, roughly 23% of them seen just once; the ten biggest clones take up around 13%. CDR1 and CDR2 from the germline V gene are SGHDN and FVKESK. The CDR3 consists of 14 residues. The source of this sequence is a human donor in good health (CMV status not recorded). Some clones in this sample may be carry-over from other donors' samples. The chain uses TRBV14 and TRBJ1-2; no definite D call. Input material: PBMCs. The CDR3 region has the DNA TGTGCCAGCAAACAAACTTCACTGGACTACGGCTACACCTTC. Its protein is CASKQTSLDYGYTF.